This TCR beta chain was identified during a study of tissue T cells after allogeneic stem cell transplantation. Assay used: immunoSEQ multiplex PCR; TCRdb lists only in-frame clones, some missing. Here the sample spans under 7,000 clones, around 50% being singletons. Noted time point: mouse harvest day 7 after allogeneic transplant. Mouse grafts combined 10^7 T-cell-depleted bone marrow cells with 10^6 splenic CD5+ T cells. As to this clone: Gene and germline names: mouse. The read stops 1 residue short of the end of the CDR3; the missing end is completed from the germline J gene.

V trimming: 5 bases; J trimming: 6 bases; junction bases outside the gene matches: 6. The CDR3 is made up of 13 amino acids. Germline V lookup: CDR1 KGHPV, CDR2 FQNQEV (reference sequence). This TCR came from a female BALB/c mouse given C57BL/6 T cells with graft-versus-host disease after an allogeneic hematopoietic cell transplant. The V call is TRBV26, the J call TRBJ1-1; 7 nucleotides agree with TRBD1. Source material: gut tissue. The part of the CDR3 DNA that was read is TGTGCCAGCAGTTTACAGGGGAGGGCAGAAGTCTTC. Translating it yields CASSLQGRAEVF. Given in full, the CDR3 is CASSLQGRAEVFF.